The clone carrying this TCR beta chain was counted at least ten times. The data belong to a study of human T cells and chemical hapten exposure. Study-level information: Sensitization applied 2% DPC to 2 cm by 2 cm of upper inner arm skin. Scalp application of diphenylcyclopropenone was performed weekly in patients across the entire roughly 26-week study. Women made up most patients, who had alopecia areata, totalis or universalis.

CDR1 SEHNR and CDR2 FQNEAQ come from the germline V gene (reference sequence). The CDR3 is 15 amino acids. V shed 0 bases and J shed 3 bases, with 10 bases lying between them. What the library attached to individual cDNA molecules were unique molecular identifiers. TCRdb re-called the RACE reads through MiXCR, storing one row per CDR3 protein. Of about 77,000 distinct CDR3 sequences listed, less than 15% are singletons. The time point is: pre-sensitization, week 0. This sample's treatment: therapeutic diphenylcyclopropenone sensitization with weekly scalp DPC. This sequence originates from a woman in her forties or fifties with alopecia areata. Some clones in this sample may be carry-over from other donors' samples. This chain joins TRBV7-9 and TRBJ2-3; TRBD1 might be the D (5 bases). The source material was whole blood, sampled in connection with sensitization to the hapten diphenylcyclopropenone (DPC). The CDR3 nucleotides are TGTGCCAGCAGCTTAGCTACGACAGCAACAGATACGCAGTATTTT. This sequence encodes CASSLATTATDTQYF.